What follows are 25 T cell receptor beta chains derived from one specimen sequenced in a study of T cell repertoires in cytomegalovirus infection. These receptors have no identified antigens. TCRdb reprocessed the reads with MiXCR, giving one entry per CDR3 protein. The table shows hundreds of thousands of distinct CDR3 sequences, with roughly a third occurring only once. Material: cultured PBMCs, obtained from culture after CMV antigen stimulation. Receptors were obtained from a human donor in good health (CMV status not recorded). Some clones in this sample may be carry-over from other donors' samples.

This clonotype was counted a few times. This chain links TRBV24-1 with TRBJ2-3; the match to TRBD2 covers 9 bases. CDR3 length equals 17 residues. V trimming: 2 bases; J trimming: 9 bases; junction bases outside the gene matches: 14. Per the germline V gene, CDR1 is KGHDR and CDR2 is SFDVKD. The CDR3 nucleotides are TGTGCCACCAGTGATTCGGGGATAGCGGGGGCCCTCCGGACGCAGTATTTT. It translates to CATSDSGIAGALRTQYF.

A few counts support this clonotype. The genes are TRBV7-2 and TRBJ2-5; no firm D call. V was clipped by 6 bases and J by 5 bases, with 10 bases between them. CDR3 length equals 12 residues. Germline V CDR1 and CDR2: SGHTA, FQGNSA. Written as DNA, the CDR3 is TGTGCCAGCAGTACAGATTTTGAGACCCAGTACTTC. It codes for CASSTDFETQYF.

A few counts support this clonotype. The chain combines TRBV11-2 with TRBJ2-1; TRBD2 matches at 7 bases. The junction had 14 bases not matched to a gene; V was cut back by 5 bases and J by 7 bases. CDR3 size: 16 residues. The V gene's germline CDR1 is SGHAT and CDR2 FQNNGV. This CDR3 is CASSQRRGGGKNEQFF. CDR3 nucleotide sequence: TGTGCCAGCAGCCAAAGACGTGGGGGAGGGAAGAATGAGCAGTTCTTC.

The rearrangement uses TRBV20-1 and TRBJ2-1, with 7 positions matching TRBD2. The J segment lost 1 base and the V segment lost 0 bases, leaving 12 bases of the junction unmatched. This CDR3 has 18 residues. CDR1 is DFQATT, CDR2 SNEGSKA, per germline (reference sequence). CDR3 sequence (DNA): TGCAGTGCTAGAGATGCGTCGGCTAGACTAGCTTCCTACAATGAGCAGTTCTTC. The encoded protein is CSARDASARLASYNEQFF.

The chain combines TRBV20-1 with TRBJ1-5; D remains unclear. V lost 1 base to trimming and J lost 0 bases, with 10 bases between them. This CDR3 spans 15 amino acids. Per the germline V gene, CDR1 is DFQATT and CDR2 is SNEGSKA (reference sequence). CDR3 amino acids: CSARGSAYSNQPQHF. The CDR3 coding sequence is TGCAGTGCTAGAGGGTCGGCGTATAGCAATCAGCCCCAGCATTTT.

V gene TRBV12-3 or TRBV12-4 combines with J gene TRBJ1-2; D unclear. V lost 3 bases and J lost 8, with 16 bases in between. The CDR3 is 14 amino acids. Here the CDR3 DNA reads TGTGCCAGCAGTTTTAACGCAGGACCCCAAGGCTACACCTTC. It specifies CASSFNAGPQGYTF.

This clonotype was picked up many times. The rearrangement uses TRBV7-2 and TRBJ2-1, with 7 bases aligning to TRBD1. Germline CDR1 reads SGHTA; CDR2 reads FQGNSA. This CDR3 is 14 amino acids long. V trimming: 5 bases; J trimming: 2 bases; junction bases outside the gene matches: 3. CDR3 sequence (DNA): TGTGCCAGCAGCCGAGGACAGGCCTACAATGAGCAGTTCTTC. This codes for CASSRGQAYNEQFF.

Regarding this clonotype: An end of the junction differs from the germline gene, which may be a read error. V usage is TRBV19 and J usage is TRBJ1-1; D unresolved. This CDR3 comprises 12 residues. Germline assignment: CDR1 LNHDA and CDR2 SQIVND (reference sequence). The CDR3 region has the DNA TGTGCCAGTAGCGCCCAGACCTCAGAACGGGTCTTT. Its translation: CASSAQTSERVF.

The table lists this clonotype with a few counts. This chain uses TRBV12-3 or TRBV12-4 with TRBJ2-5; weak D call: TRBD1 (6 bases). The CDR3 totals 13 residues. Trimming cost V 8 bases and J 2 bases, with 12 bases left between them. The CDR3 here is CASASGQQETQYF. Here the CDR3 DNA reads TGTGCCAGCGCCTCAGGACAGCAAGAGACCCAGTACTTC.

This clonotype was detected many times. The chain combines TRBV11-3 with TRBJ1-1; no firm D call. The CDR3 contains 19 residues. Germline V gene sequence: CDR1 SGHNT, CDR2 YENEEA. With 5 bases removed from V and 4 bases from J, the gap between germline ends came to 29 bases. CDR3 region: CASSRVGSYPYPTGTEAFF. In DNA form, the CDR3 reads TGTGCCAGCAGCCGGGTCGGGTCGTACCCCTACCCAACTGGCACTGAAGCTTTCTTT.

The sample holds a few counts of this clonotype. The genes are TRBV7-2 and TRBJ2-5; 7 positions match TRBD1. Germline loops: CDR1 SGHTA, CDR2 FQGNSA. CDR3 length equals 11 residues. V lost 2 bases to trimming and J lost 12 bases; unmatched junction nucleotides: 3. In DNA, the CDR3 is TGTGCCAGCAGCTTAAACAGGGGAAAGTACTTC. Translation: CASSLNRGKYF.

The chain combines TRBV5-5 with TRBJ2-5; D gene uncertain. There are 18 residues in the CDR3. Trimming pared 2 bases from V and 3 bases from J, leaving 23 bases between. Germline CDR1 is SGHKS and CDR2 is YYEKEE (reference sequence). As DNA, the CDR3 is TGTGCCAGCAGCTTTGGGGTTCGCAGAGAAAGACGGAAAGAGACCCAGTACTTC. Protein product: CASSFGVRRERRKETQYF.

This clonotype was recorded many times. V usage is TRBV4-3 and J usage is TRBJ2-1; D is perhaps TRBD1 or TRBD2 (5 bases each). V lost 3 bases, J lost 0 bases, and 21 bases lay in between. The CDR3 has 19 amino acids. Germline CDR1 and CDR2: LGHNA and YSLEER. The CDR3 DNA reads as TGCGCCAGCAGCCAGGGTCCATCCTTGGGGGTGAGCTCCTACAATGAGCAGTTCTTC. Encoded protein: CASSQGPSLGVSSYNEQFF.

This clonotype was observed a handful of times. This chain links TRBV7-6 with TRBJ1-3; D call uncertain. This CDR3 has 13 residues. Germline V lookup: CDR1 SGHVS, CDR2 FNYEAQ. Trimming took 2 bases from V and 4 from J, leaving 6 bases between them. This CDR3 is CASSLIPGNTIYF. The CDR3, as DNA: TGTGCCAGCAGCTTAATCCCAGGAAACACCATATATTTT.

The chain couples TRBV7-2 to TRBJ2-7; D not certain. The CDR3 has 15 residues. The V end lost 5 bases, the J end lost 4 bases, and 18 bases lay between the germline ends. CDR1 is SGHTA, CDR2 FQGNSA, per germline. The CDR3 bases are TGTGCCAGCAGCCTCCCCATTGAGCTGGGTTACGAGCAGTACTTC. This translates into CASSLPIELGYEQYF.

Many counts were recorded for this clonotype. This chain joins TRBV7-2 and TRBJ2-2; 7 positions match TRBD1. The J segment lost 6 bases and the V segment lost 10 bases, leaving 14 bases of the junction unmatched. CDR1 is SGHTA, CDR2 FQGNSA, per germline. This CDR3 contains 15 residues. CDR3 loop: CATHRRRGFAGELFF. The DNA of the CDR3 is TGTGCCACCCACCGCCGCAGGGGGTTCGCCGGGGAGCTGTTTTTT.

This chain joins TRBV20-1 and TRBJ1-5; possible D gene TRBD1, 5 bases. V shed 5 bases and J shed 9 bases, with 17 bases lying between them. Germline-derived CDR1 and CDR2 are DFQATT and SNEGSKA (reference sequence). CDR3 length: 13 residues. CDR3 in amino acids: CSADPHRSGPQHF. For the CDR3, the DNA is TGCAGTGCTGACCCCCACAGGTCGGGGCCCCAGCATTTT.

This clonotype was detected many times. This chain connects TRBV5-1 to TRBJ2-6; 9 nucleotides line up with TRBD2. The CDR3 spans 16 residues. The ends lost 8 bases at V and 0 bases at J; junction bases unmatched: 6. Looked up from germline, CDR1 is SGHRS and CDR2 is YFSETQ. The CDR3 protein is CASVLAGTSGANVLTF. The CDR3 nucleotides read TGCGCCAGTGTGCTAGCGGGGACCTCTGGGGCCAACGTCCTGACTTTC.

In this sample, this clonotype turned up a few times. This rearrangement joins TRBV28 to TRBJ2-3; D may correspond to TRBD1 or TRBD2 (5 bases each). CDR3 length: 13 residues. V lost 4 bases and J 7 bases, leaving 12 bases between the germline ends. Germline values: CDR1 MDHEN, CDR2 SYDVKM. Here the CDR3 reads CASSSYGTHTQYF. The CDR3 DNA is TGTGCCAGCAGTTCATACGGGACGCATACGCAGTATTTT.

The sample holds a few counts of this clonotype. The CDR3 loop reads CASPPSCRGQPQHF. CDR3 sequence (DNA): TGTGCCAGCCCCCCGAGTTGTCGGGGTCAGCCCCAGCATTTT. The rearrangement uses TRBV25-1 and TRBJ1-5; D is unresolved. The V gene's germline CDR1 is MGHDK and CDR2 SYGVNS. The CDR3 is 14 amino acids. Trimming left V 8 bases short and J 6 bases short, with 17 bases between.

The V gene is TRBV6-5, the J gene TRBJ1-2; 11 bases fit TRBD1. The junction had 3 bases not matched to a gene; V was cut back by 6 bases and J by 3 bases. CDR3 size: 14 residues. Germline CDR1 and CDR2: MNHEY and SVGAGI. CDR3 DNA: TGTGCCAGCAGACGGACAGGGGGCCACTATGGCTACACCTTC. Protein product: CASRRTGGHYGYTF.

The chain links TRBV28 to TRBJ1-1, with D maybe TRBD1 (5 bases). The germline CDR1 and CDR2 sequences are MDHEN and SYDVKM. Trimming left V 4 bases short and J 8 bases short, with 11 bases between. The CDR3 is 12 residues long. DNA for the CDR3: TGTGCCAGCAGTTACATAGGGGTGGAAGCTTTCTTT. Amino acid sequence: CASSYIGVEAFF.

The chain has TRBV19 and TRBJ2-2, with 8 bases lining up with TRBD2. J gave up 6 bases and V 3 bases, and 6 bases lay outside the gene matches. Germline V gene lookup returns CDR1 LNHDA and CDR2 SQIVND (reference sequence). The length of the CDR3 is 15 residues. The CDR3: CASSIGTRVAGELFF. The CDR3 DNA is TGTGCCAGTAGTATCGGGACTAGGGTTGCCGGGGAGCTGTTTTTT. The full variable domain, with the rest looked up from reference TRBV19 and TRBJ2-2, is DGGITQSPKYLFRKEGQNVTLSCEQNLNHDAMYWYRQDPGQGLRLIYYSQIVNDFQKGDIAEGYSVSREKKESFPLTVTSAQKNPTAFYLCASSIGTRVAGELFFGEGSRLTVL.

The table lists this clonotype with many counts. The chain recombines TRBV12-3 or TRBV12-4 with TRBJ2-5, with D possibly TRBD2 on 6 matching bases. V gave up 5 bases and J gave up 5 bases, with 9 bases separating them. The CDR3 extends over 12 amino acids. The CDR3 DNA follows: TGTGCCAGCAGTCGGGGGAGCGAGACCCAGTACTTC. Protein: CASSRGSETQYF.

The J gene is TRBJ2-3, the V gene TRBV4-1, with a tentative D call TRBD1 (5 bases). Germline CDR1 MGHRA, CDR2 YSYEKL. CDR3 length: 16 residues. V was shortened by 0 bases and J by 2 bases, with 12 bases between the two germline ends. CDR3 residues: CASSQDGDRYTDTQYF. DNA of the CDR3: TGCGCCAGCAGCCAAGACGGAGACAGATACACAGATACGCAGTATTTT.